The entry below describes one TCR beta chain. This clonotype showed up many times. Its antigen is not yet known. No base quality values were provided; no much bigger clone lies one nucleotide off. The CDR3 has 15 amino acids, counting the end cysteine and phenylalanine. Kept here is only the CDR3 DNA, which spans 45 bases and is read in frame from base 1. V is cut by 0 bases and J by 0 bases, and the space between the germline ends is 6 bases. Looking up the germline V gene yields CDR1 MNHEY and CDR2 SVGEGT. The sample is drawn from a study of response to subunit inactivated influenza vaccine (dated by TCRdb to the late 2010s). For the study in its entirety: To follow how T cells responded to a trivalent subunit inactivated influenza vaccine, the researchers relied on deep quantitative profiling of the T cell receptor repertoire.

The study at large found these results: According to the authors, only a limited number of new T cells may be recruited by each seasonal influenza vaccination.

Receptors were amplified or captured by RT-PCR. Sequencing was carried out with an Illumina HiSeq 2500. The raw public reads went through TCRdb reprocessing: fastp at Q25, MiXCR clone calling, in-frame beta chains kept. Each entry merges the rows of one CDR3 protein and shows their most common DNA and genes. The sample table holds 630,000 or so distinct CDR3 sequences, of which around a sixth were seen once. Jointly, the top ten make up around a tenth of the sample. This TCR came from a middle-aged man who received an inactivated influenza vaccine. Donor details come from another sample of the same person, matched by shared clones. This material consisted of PBMCs from blood, taken approximately 12 days after vaccination. This chain joins TRBV6-2 or TRBV6-3 to TRBJ1-5; TRBD1 could be the D gene, as 6 bases match. The DNA sequence is TGTGCCAGCAGTTACTCGGGACATAGCAATCAGCCCCAGCATTTT. The translation is CASSYSGHSNQPQHF.